These T cell receptor beta chains were read from a single sample in a study of post-analysis software for immune sequencing data. TCRdb recomputed calls from the PCR reads with MiXCR, one row per CDR3 protein. Seen here are fewer than 600,000 distinct CDR3 sequences, around 40% observed once, and the top ten hold 9% to 14%. The source material was blood. The source of these receptors is a girl aged 5 to 17 with multiple sclerosis. Each CDR3 is given with its conserved first and last residue. The order of the fields is V gene, J gene, CDR3 protein.

TRBV12-3/TRBV12-4	-	CASSFQTGRETQYF
TRBV7-9	TRBJ2-7	CASSLNPTGVGGQYF
TRBV5-1	TRBJ2-3	CASSLYWTGVTDTQYF
TRBV20-1	TRBJ2-5	CSATGLAGDVKQYF
TRBV7-8	TRBJ2-2	CASSLVGLAGTGELFF
TRBV11-1	TRBJ2-1	CASSLRLAGINEQFF
TRBV6-1	TRBJ1-2	CASSHSDAPSYGYTF
TRBV5-4	TRBJ2-1	CASSLGLAAVPDNEQFF
TRBV4-3	TRBJ2-1	CASSQELTGTSGYNEQFF
TRBV27	TRBJ1-2	CASSPTENYGYTF
TRBV28	TRBJ2-5	CASIRTSGKETQYF
TRBV20-1	TRBJ2-5	CSARVTGQETQYF
TRBV20-1	TRBJ2-7	CSARDPGQASYEQYF
TRBV20-1	TRBJ2-1	CSASGGESYNEQFF
TRBV6-6	TRBJ1-1	CASSSLMNTKAFF
TRBV28	TRBJ2-3	CASSSSPVRADTQYF
TRBV9	TRBJ1-6	CASSPEPGTGRYNSPLHF
TRBV3-1	TRBJ2-5	CASRDEGGQETQYF
TRBV28	TRBJ2-5	CASSSRTSGPKGETQYF
TRBV7-2	TRBJ2-7	CASSLIGTSTYEQYF
TRBV12-3/TRBV12-4	TRBJ2-4	CASSQGQGVKNIQDF
TRBV4-2	TRBJ2-1	CASSQEGRGPYYNEQFF
TRBV10-3	TRBJ2-3	CAISESGASGSIRDTQYF
TRBV9	TRBJ2-3	CASSLRASSRTDTQYF
TRBV15	TRBJ1-5	CATSRDLQINQPQHF
TRBV14	TRBJ2-5	CASSHPTGFQETQYF
TRBV4-1	TRBJ2-2	CASSQVPGSNTGELFF
TRBV7-9	TRBJ2-1	CASSSIRDEQFF
TRBV6-2/TRBV6-3	TRBJ2-1	CASTNGGTREQFF
TRBV20-1	TRBJ2-7	CSVTGGLAGINEQYF
TRBV20-1	TRBJ2-3	CSARDDGMHRMADTQYF
TRBV20-1	TRBJ2-3	CSARTAGNTDTQYF
TRBV28	TRBJ2-7	CASRPDREIHEQYF
TRBV28	TRBJ1-4	CASTHGTGGEKLFF
TRBV29-1	TRBJ1-1	CSVIRGKTEAFF
TRBV7-2	TRBJ2-5	CASSIQGRGETQYF
TRBV6-5	TRBJ2-1	CASRPENNEQFF
TRBV5-1	TRBJ2-3	CASRGAGISTDTQYF
TRBV15	TRBJ1-5	CATSSPGLGQGNQPQHF
TRBV12-3/TRBV12-4	TRBJ1-4	CASSDRGREKLFF
TRBV12-3/TRBV12-4	TRBJ2-3	CASSDPGTVLTDTQYF
TRBV11-2	TRBJ2-2	CASSFLSGKGTGELFF